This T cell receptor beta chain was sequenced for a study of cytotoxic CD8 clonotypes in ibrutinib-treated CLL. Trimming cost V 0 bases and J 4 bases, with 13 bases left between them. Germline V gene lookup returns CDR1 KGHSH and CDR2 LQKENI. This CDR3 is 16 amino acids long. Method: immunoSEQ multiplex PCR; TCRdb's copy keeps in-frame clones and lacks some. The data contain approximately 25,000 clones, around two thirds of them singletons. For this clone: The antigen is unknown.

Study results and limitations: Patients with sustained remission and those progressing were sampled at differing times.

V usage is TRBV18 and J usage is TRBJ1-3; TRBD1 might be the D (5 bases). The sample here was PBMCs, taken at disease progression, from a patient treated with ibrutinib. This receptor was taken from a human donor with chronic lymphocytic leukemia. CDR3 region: CASSPPSGAGGNTIYF. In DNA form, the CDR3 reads TGTGCCAGCTCACCACCGTCTGGGGCAGGGGGAAACACCATATATTTT. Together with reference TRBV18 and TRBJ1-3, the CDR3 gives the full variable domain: NAGVMQNPRHLVRRRGQEARLRCSPMKGHSHVYWYRQLPEEGLKFMVYLQKENIIDESGMPKERFSAEFPKEGPSILRIQQVVRGDSAAYFCASSPPSGAGGNTIYFGEGSWLTVV.